The next 7 T cell receptor beta chains were all read from a single sample in a study of long-term antiretroviral therapy in people with HIV. Assay version v3.0 of immunoSEQ was used, and it was run at survey level. Only in-frame clones appear in the TCRdb table, and some are missing; sequencing was by immunoSEQ multiplex PCR. Of 14,000 or so clones in the sample, over 80% were seen once. The sequencing used unsorted PBMCs, collected 1.8 years before starting antiretroviral therapy. These receptors all stem from a woman aged 35 to 49 with HIV.

The chain is built from TRBV21-1 and TRBJ1-2. TRBV21-1 is assigned pseudogene status. The CDR3 length is 16 residues. The chain's CDR3 is CASSKEPKVGSYGYTF. CDR3 bases: TGTGCCAGCAGCAAAGAGCCGAAAGTAGGGTCCTATGGCTACACCTTC.

The table lists this clone with a few counts. The chain joins TRBV6-5 to TRBJ2-7; weak D call: TRBD1 (5 bases). Between the trimmed V and J ends, which lost 0 bases and 0 bases, there was a span of 9 bases. Germline assignment: CDR1 MNHEY and CDR2 SVGAGI. The CDR3 covers 15 residues. This CDR3 reads CASSYSQGLSYEQYF. As DNA, the CDR3 is TGTGCCAGCAGTTACTCGCAGGGCCTCTCCTACGAGCAGTACTTC.

This clone was counted a few times. This chain links TRBV9 with TRBJ2-3; no clear D. CDR1 SGDLS and CDR2 YYNGEE come from the germline V gene. The V and J ends lost 3 bases and 2 bases respectively, with 4 bases between them. This CDR3 contains 12 residues. CDR3 in DNA: TGTGCCAGCAGCGCGTTCACAGATACGCAGTATTTT. Translated: CASSAFTDTQYF.

The chain uses TRBV21-1 and TRBJ2-1; TRBD2, the table's D call, was not compared with the DNA. TRBV21-1 is a pseudogene locus. The CDR3 is 16 residues long. CDR3 nucleotide sequence: TGTGCCAGCAGCAAAGAGGACCTAGCGGGCTACAATGAGCAGTTCTTC. Encoded protein: CASSKEDLAGYNEQFF.

The chain is built from TRBV7-9 and TRBJ2-4; D is unresolved. CDR1 SEHNR and CDR2 FQNEAQ come from the germline V gene (reference sequence). Trimming removed 4 bases at V and 0 bases at J, with 16 bases between. The CDR3 runs 17 residues. The CDR3 region has the DNA TGTGCCAGCAGCTGGAGTAGGGATGCGTTAGCCAAAAACATTCAGTACTTC. It codes for CASSWSRDALAKNIQYF.

V gene TRBV4-3 combines with J gene TRBJ2-3, with 8 nucleotides matching TRBD2. V lost 3 bases to trimming and J lost 4 bases; unmatched junction nucleotides: 6. Germline loops: CDR1 LGHNA, CDR2 YSLEER. The CDR3 sequence is 15 residues long. The CDR3 is CASSQNSGIADTQYF. In DNA form, the CDR3 reads TGCGCCAGCAGCCAGAATAGCGGGATTGCAGATACGCAGTATTTT.

The rearrangement joins TRBV19 to TRBJ2-7; 7 bases are a match to TRBD1. Per germline, CDR1 LNHDA and CDR2 SQIVND (reference sequence). The CDR3 covers 15 residues. Trimming removed 8 bases from V and 3 bases from J; junction bases left unmatched: 13. The CDR3 bases are TGTGCCAGTTCACCCCGGGACAGAATTATCTACGAGCAGTACTTC. Translated, it gives CASSPRDRIIYEQYF.